Here is one T cell receptor (beta chain) with its context. TCR beta CDR3 regions were amplified from RNA. First-round RT-PCR of the TCR CDR3 relied on the HTBI primer set. TCRdb passed the multiplex PCR reads through MiXCR, listing each CDR3 protein once. This sample has hundreds of thousands of distinct CDR3 sequences, with about two fifths found just once. The entry originates in a study of T cells in Graves' hyperthyroidism and ophthalmopathy. About the research overall: At initial diagnosis, before any treatment had begun, peripheral blood was obtained.

Each diagnosis drew on symptoms, thyroxine, TRAb, thyroid ultrasound and orbital computed tomography findings. The V segment lost 1 base and the J segment 14 bases; nucleotides outside the gene matches: 5. The CDR3 is made up of 12 amino acids. Germline loops: CDR1 SQVTM, CDR2 ANQGSEA. The clonotype originates from a man between 18 and 29 years old with Graves' hyperthyroidism. The chain is built from TRBV29-1 and TRBJ1-5; 10 nucleotides line up with TRBD1. The source material was blood. CDR3 DNA: TGCAGCGTTGAAGGACAGGGGGCCTACGAGCATTTT. This sequence encodes CSVEGQGAYEHF.